This T cell receptor (beta chain) was found in a study of patients and donors after allogeneic stem cell transplantation. The CDR3 loop spans 11 amino acids. V was trimmed by 7 bases and J by 7 bases, leaving 7 bases between them. TCRdb re-analysed the RT-PCR reads in MiXCR, keeping a single row per CDR3 protein. The sample contains 70,000 to 85,000 distinct CDR3 sequences, approximately 26% of which appear only once. This sequence joins TRBV12-3 or TRBV12-4 and TRBJ2-2; no firm D call. The receptor was derived from a human donor who was either an allogeneic HSCT recipient or a stem cell or donor lymphocyte infusion donor (not recorded which). It is not recorded whose cells these are; they may come from a transplant donor. The sequenced material came from blood, either unsorted or a sorted T cell fraction (not recorded which). CDR3 DNA sequence: TGTGCCAGCACCCTATACGGGGAGCTGTTTTTT. Protein sequence: CASTLYGELFF.